The 6 T cell receptor beta chains listed next were all sequenced from one sample in a study of T-cell reconstitution after alpha-beta-depleted transplantation in children. During its preparation, the TCRbeta library received unique molecular identifiers. MiXCR, applied by TCRdb to the PCR reads, yields one record per CDR3 protein. This repertoire shows nearly 350,000 distinct CDR3 sequences, about 17% found once; its top ten account for around 43%. This material consisted of PBMCs, mostly from graft donor cells, taken 360 days after TCRalphabeta/CD19-depleted stem cell transplant. The receptors originated from a male patient between 2 and 15 years old who had a stem cell transplant for acute lymphoblastic leukemia, so the T cells may come from the graft donor.

This clonotype has only a few counts. The CDR3 bases are TGTGCCAGCAGCTTATCCGGGAGTCGTGCCTACAATGAGCAGTTCTTC. Protein sequence: CASSLSGSRAYNEQFF. The rearrangement links TRBV11-1 to TRBJ2-1, with D perhaps matching TRBD2 (6 bases). In germline, CDR1 is SGHAT, CDR2 FQDESV (reference sequence). V gave up 2 bases and J gave up 2 bases, with 13 bases separating them. The CDR3 sequence is 16 residues long.

V and J are TRBV15 and TRBJ1-5, with 7 bases that match TRBD1. The CDR3 is 16 residues long. Trimming took 0 bases from V and 7 from J; bases not matched to a gene: 9. The germline V gene has CDR1 LNHNV and CDR2 YYDKDF (reference sequence). CDR3 DNA sequence: TGTGCCACCAGCAGAGATCTCGGCAGGGGGAAACAGCCCCAGCATTTT. Protein: CATSRDLGRGKQPQHF.

Concerning this clonotype: The CDR3 end shows no conserved phenylalanine or tryptophan, and so a read error is likely. The DNA is omitted, as the CDR3 cannot be located on it reliably, and the CDR3 follows TCRdb's listing. V gene TRBV12-3 or TRBV12-4 combines with J gene TRBJ2-1; the table names TRBD2, a call not compared with the DNA. The CDR3 spans 16 amino acids, including both terminal residues. CDR3 loop: CASSISGASLRIKPLC.

This chain joins TRBV4-2 and TRBJ2-3, with TRBD2 identical over 10 bases. V lost 0 bases to trimming and J lost 6 bases; unmatched junction nucleotides: 6. Germline V gene data show CDR1 as LGHNA and CDR2 as YNFKEQ. The CDR3 length is 16 residues. The CDR3 is CASSQDSSGRFDTQYF. CDR3 DNA sequence: TGTGCCAGCAGCCAAGATTCTAGCGGGAGATTCGATACGCAGTATTTT.

This clonotype was seen more than once but under ten times. This chain joins TRBV4-3 and TRBJ2-7; a weak D match, TRBD2 (6 bases). Germline CDR1 and CDR2: LGHNA and YSLEER. The CDR3 sequence is 14 residues long. Trimming removed 4 bases from V and 4 bases from J, with 14 bases in between. The CDR3 DNA reads TGCGCCAGCAGCCCCGATAGCGGAAAATACGAGCAGTACTTC. It is translated as CASSPDSGKYEQYF.

This clonotype was found a few times. The chain uses TRBV15 and TRBJ1-4; no firm D call. This CDR3 contains 17 residues. The V and J ends lost 0 bases and 7 bases respectively, with 18 bases between them. Germline-derived CDR1 and CDR2 are LNHNV and YYDKDF (reference sequence). CDR3 in amino acids: CATSRDPPSRFGEKLFF. For the CDR3, the DNA is TGTGCCACCAGCAGAGACCCCCCATCGAGGTTTGGTGAAAAACTGTTTTTT.